Each of the 31 T cell receptor beta chains below was sequenced from the same sample in a study of identical twins. TCRdb ran MiXCR on the 5' RACE reads and lists one entry per CDR3 protein. The table lists around 370,000 distinct CDR3 sequences, about 9% of them singletons. Sequences were obtained from naive T cells sorted from blood. Every receptor here comes from a woman in her forties or fifties in good health.

This clonotype was detected ten times or more. The rearrangement uses TRBV12-3 or TRBV12-4 and TRBJ2-3, with TRBD2 matching 12 bases. This CDR3 has 15 amino acids. V lost 7 bases and J lost 2; bases outside the gene matches: 4. CDR3 sequence: CASTTSGRLTDTQYF. The CDR3 DNA sequence: TGTGCCAGCACTACTAGCGGGAGGCTCACAGATACGCAGTATTTT.

The chain links TRBV6-5 to TRBJ1-2; no definite D call. The germline V and J ends were trimmed by 1 base and 7 bases, with 10 bases remaining between them. Germline V gene sequence: CDR1 MNHEY, CDR2 SVGAGI. The CDR3 extends over 13 amino acids. In DNA form, the CDR3 reads TGTGCCAGCAGTTACTTCGGTCCAGGTGGCTACACCTTC. It encodes CASSYFGPGGYTF.

This clonotype was seen a handful of times. The chain combines TRBV7-8 with TRBJ2-1; D remains ambiguous. The CDR3 length is 12 residues. V lost 7 bases, J lost 8 bases, and 12 bases lay in between. Germline lookup yields CDR1 SGHVS and CDR2 FQNEAQ. The CDR3 loop reads CASTPFRDEQFF. In DNA, the CDR3 is TGTGCCAGCACCCCGTTCCGCGATGAGCAGTTCTTC.

This clonotype was found many times. J is TRBJ2-1 and V is TRBV29-1, with 11 bases aligning to TRBD2. The trim removed 3 bases at V and 5 bases at J, leaving 6 bases unmatched. The CDR3 extends over 15 amino acids. CDR1 is SQVTM and CDR2 is ANQGSEA in the germline V gene. The CDR3 here is CSVEPGTSGDNEQFF. In nucleotides, the CDR3 is TGCAGCGTTGAGCCCGGGACTAGCGGAGACAATGAGCAGTTCTTC.

The chain uses TRBV5-1 and TRBJ2-6; D is undetermined. This CDR3 is 15 amino acids long. V was pared by 4 bases and J by 0 bases, with 8 bases between. Germline V gives CDR1 SGHRS, CDR2 YFSETQ. In DNA form, the CDR3 reads TGCGCCAGCAGCCCTGTGAACTCTGGGGCCAACGTCCTGACTTTC. This gives the protein CASSPVNSGANVLTF. The complete variable domain, with remaining parts taken from reference TRBV5-1 and TRBJ2-6, reads KAGVTQTPRYLIKTRGQQVTLSCSPISGHRSVSWYQQTPGQGLQFLFEYFSETQRNKGNFPGRFSGRQFSNSRSEMNVSTLELGDSALYLCASSPVNSGANVLTFGAGSRLTVL.

There are a few counts of this clonotype. The V call is TRBV20-1, the J call TRBJ2-2; D is unresolved. V shed 0 bases and J shed 1 base, with 9 bases lying between them. The V gene's germline CDR1 is DFQATT and CDR2 SNEGSKA (reference sequence). This CDR3 is 15 amino acids long. The CDR3 DNA follows: TGCAGTGCTAGAGATGTTTCTCAGAACACCGGGGAGCTGTTTTTT. It yields the protein CSARDVSQNTGELFF.

At least ten counts were recorded for this clonotype. The chain carries TRBV7-2 and TRBJ2-1; no reliable D call. This CDR3 is built from 14 residues. Trimming removed 2 bases at V and 8 bases at J, with 13 bases between. The germline CDR1 and CDR2 sequences are SGHTA and FQGNSA. The CDR3 spells CASSLTFPEDEQFF. DNA for the CDR3: TGTGCCAGCAGCTTAACTTTTCCGGAAGATGAGCAGTTCTTC.

This clonotype has more than one count but fewer than ten. The chain uses TRBV25-1 and TRBJ2-1; D is unresolved. Germline V gene lookup returns CDR1 MGHDK and CDR2 SYGVNS. The CDR3 runs 12 residues. Trimming took 8 bases from V and 2 from J, leaving 7 bases between them. The CDR3 nucleotides read TGTGCCAGCGGGCTAGCCTACAATGAGCAGTTCTTC. Amino acid sequence: CASGLAYNEQFF. Filled out from reference TRBV25-1 and TRBJ2-1, the complete variable domain reads EADIYQTPRYLVIGTGKKITLECSQTMGHDKMYWYQQDPGMELHLIHYSYGVNSTEKGDLSSESTVSRIRTEHFPLTLESARPSHTSQYLCASGLAYNEQFFGPGTRLTVL.

This clonotype was detected a few times. V gene TRBV29-1 combines with J gene TRBJ1-2, with a tentative D call TRBD1 (6 bases). The CDR3 runs 11 residues. V lost 6 bases, J lost 8 bases, and 13 bases lay in between. Germline V gene data show CDR1 as SQVTM and CDR2 as ANQGSEA. CDR3 nucleotide sequence: TGCAGCGTCAAAGCAGGGGTAGGCTACACCTTC. Protein product: CSVKAGVGYTF.

This clonotype was detected ten times or more. The gene calls are TRBV10-3 and TRBJ2-3; no firm D call. The germline V gene has CDR1 ENHRY and CDR2 SYGVKD. This CDR3 region has 12 residues. V was clipped by 2 bases and J by 5 bases, with 5 bases between them. The CDR3 is CAISETGDTQYF. The CDR3 DNA follows: TGTGCCATCAGTGAGACTGGAGATACGCAGTATTTT.

There are a few counts of this clonotype. The J gene is TRBJ2-7, the V gene TRBV20-1; a possible D gene is TRBD2 (6 bases). The CDR3 is 15 residues long. Looked up from germline, CDR1 is DFQATT and CDR2 is SNEGSKA (reference sequence). V dropped 0 bases and J dropped 4 bases, with 16 bases sitting between them. CDR3 loop: CSARDSGGGLYEQYF. As DNA, the CDR3 is TGCAGTGCTAGAGATTCTGGGGGAGGACTATACGAGCAGTACTTC.

This chain connects TRBV27 to TRBJ2-7; possibly TRBD2 for D (5 bases). The V and J ends lost 8 bases and 0 bases respectively, with 17 bases between them. Germline V CDR1 and CDR2: MNHEY, SMNVEV (reference sequence). The CDR3 is 15 residues long. CDR3 sequence: CASAAWEISSYEQYF. The DNA for the CDR3 is TGTGCCAGCGCGGCGTGGGAGATTAGCTCCTACGAGCAGTACTTC.

The chain joins TRBV20-1 to TRBJ2-5; TRBD2 matches at 10 bases. Per germline, CDR1 DFQATT and CDR2 SNEGSKA (reference sequence). This CDR3 is 13 amino acids long. After removal of 4 bases from V and 5 bases from J, the junction contained 4 bases not matched to a gene. CDR3 sequence: CSATSGSRETQYF. The CDR3 nucleotides are TGCAGTGCTACTAGCGGGAGCAGGGAGACCCAGTACTTC.

The chain links TRBV7-8 to TRBJ2-1; 7 bases line up with TRBD1. V was pared by 5 bases and J by 4 bases, with 8 bases of the junction left unmatched. Germline V CDR1 and CDR2: SGHVS, FQNEAQ. The length of the CDR3 is 15 residues. Here the CDR3 reads CASSRRQGPYNEQFF. CDR3 in DNA: TGTGCCAGCAGCCGCCGACAGGGACCATACAATGAGCAGTTCTTC.

This clonotype was detected only a few times. In DNA, the CDR3 is TGTGCCAGCAGCCTCAGTACAGGGGACACCGGGGAGCTGTTTTTT. Amino acids: CASSLSTGDTGELFF. The genes are TRBV7-2 and TRBJ2-2; TRBD1 matches at 7 bases. This CDR3 contains 15 residues. Germline loops: CDR1 SGHTA, CDR2 FQGNSA. J gave up 3 bases and V 5 bases, and 6 bases lay outside the gene matches.

This chain connects TRBV14 to TRBJ2-7; D call uncertain. CDR1 is SGHDN, CDR2 FVKESK, per germline. V was cut by 4 bases and J by 1 base, with 11 bases left in between. The CDR3 contains 14 residues. The CDR3 DNA reads as TGTGCCAGCAGCCCAACGGCCGGTTCCTACGAGCAGTACGTC. Its protein is CASSPTAGSYEQYV.

The table lists this clonotype with many counts. V usage is TRBV25-1 and J usage is TRBJ2-1; D not resolved. Germline V gene data show CDR1 as MGHDK and CDR2 as SYGVNS. V gave up 7 bases and J gave up 5 bases, with 12 bases separating them. This CDR3 is built from 13 residues. CDR3 residues: CASIPPDNNEQFF. The CDR3 region has the DNA TGTGCCAGCATCCCCCCGGATAACAATGAGCAGTTCTTC.

In this sample, this clonotype turned up many times. The chain carries TRBV27 and TRBJ1-1; 7 bases map to TRBD1. The trim removed 4 bases at V and 5 bases at J, leaving 7 bases unmatched. Per germline, CDR1 MNHEY and CDR2 SMNVEV (reference sequence). The CDR3 sequence is 14 residues long. CDR3 residues: CASSSDRVRTEAFF. CDR3 DNA: TGTGCCAGCAGTTCCGACAGGGTTCGAACTGAAGCTTTCTTT.

The CDR3 DNA reads as TGTGCCAGCAGTCCGAGGAATCAGCCCCAGCATTTT. Translation: CASSPRNQPQHF. The rearrangement joins TRBV12-3 or TRBV12-4 to TRBJ1-5; D ambiguous. V lost 5 bases, J lost 4 bases, and 6 bases lay in between. The CDR3 spans 12 residues.

This clonotype turned up a few times. The genes are TRBV25-1 and TRBJ1-3; possible D gene TRBD1, 6 bases. There are 15 residues in the CDR3. Germline assignment: CDR1 MGHDK and CDR2 SYGVNS. V lost 4 bases and J lost 3, with 13 bases in between. The CDR3 is CASSGPQGFGNTIYF. In nucleotides, the CDR3 is TGTGCCAGCAGTGGACCACAGGGATTTGGAAACACCATATATTTT.

This clonotype was detected a few times. V usage is TRBV5-1 and J usage is TRBJ2-7; TRBD2 aligns across 9 bases. J lost 2 bases, V lost 6 bases, and 6 bases had no gene match. CDR1 is SGHRS and CDR2 is YFSETQ in the germline V gene. The CDR3 extends over 14 amino acids. The CDR3, as DNA: TGCGCCAGCAAGTCTAGCGGGAAGGCCTACGAGCAGTACGTC. Translating gives CASKSSGKAYEQYV.

In this sample, this clonotype turned up many times. The rearrangement uses TRBV24-1 and TRBJ1-4; D gene uncertain. The V gene lost 3 bases and the J gene lost 8 bases, with 6 bases spanning the gap. The CDR3 is made up of 12 amino acids. Looked up from germline, CDR1 is KGHDR and CDR2 is SFDVKD. The CDR3 nucleotides read TGTGCCACCAGTGATACGTCCGAAAAACTGTTTTTT. Amino acid sequence: CATSDTSEKLFF.

V gene TRBV12-3 or TRBV12-4 combines with J gene TRBJ1-5; D ambiguous. Deletions cut 3 bases from V and 5 bases from J, with 8 bases between. This CDR3 spans 13 amino acids. In nucleotides, the CDR3 is TGTGCCAGCAGTTTCTCCGACTATCAGCCCCAGCATTTT. This gives the protein CASSFSDYQPQHF.

J is TRBJ1-1 and V is TRBV18, with a possible D match to TRBD1 (5 bases). Per germline, CDR1 KGHSH and CDR2 LQKENI. The CDR3 is 15 amino acids. The V end was cut by 4 bases, the J end by 0 bases, with 12 bases between. CDR3 DNA sequence: TGTGCCAGCTCACAAGTCCGACAGTTGAACACTGAAGCTTTCTTT. This encodes CASSQVRQLNTEAFF.

This clonotype was picked up a small number of times. The gene calls are TRBV7-6 and TRBJ1-1, with D unresolved. This CDR3 comprises 14 residues. Between the trimmed V and J ends, which lost 1 base and 6 bases, there was a span of 12 bases. Germline V gene sequence: CDR1 SGHVS, CDR2 FNYEAQ. Here the CDR3 reads CASSLDAAAPEAFF. The DNA for the CDR3 is TGTGCCAGCAGCTTAGATGCGGCCGCCCCTGAAGCTTTCTTT.

V and J are TRBV6-1 and TRBJ2-1; tentatively, D is TRBD2 (5 bases). Germline V gene data show CDR1 as MNHNS and CDR2 as SASEGT. This CDR3 has 16 amino acids. V was pared by 1 base and J by 3 bases, with 13 bases between. CDR3 loop: CASSEEQRPLYNEQFF. As DNA, the CDR3 is TGTGCCAGCAGTGAAGAACAGCGGCCCCTCTACAATGAGCAGTTCTTC.

This clonotype was counted many times. CDR3 in amino acids: CASSPQGEETQYF. CDR3 DNA sequence: TGTGCCAGCAGTCCACAGGGGGAGGAGACCCAGTACTTC. The genes are TRBV12-3 or TRBV12-4 and TRBJ2-5; TRBD1 agrees at 8 bases. V shed 5 bases and J 5 bases; nucleotides not matched to a gene: 4. The CDR3 is made up of 13 amino acids.

In its sample, this clonotype was seen many times. This rearrangement joins TRBV2 to TRBJ2-1; no clear D gene. CDR3 length: 14 amino acids. With 4 bases removed from V and 7 bases from J, the gap between germline ends came to 14 bases. Germline CDR1 reads SNHLY; CDR2 reads FYNNEI. CDR3 amino acids: CASSGTNRVNEQFF. The CDR3 bases are TGTGCCAGCAGTGGAACCAATCGGGTTAATGAGCAGTTCTTC.

This sequence joins TRBV6-5 and TRBJ2-7; D call uncertain. CDR3 length: 14 amino acids. Trimming cost V 6 bases and J 5 bases, with 17 bases left between them. Germline CDR1 and CDR2: MNHEY and SVGAGI. The CDR3 protein is CASSYAFGPDEQYF. Written as DNA, the CDR3 is TGTGCCAGCAGCTACGCGTTTGGACCAGACGAGCAGTACTTC.

This clonotype has more than one count but fewer than ten. This sequence joins TRBV7-6 and TRBJ1-5; no firm D call. V dropped 5 bases and J dropped 5 bases, with 10 bases sitting between them. The germline V gene has CDR1 SGHVS and CDR2 FNYEAQ. The CDR3 has 13 residues. The CDR3 reads CASSQDTYQPQHF. The CDR3 nucleotides are TGTGCCAGCAGCCAAGACACTTATCAGCCCCAGCATTTT.

V is TRBV20-1 and J is TRBJ2-6; D not certain. CDR1 is DFQATT and CDR2 is SNEGSKA in the germline V gene (reference sequence). This CDR3 is 13 amino acids long. Between the trimmed V and J ends, which lost 0 bases and 4 bases, there was a span of 4 bases. For the CDR3, the DNA is TGCAGTGCTAGAGATCTCGGGGCCAACGTCCTGACTTTC. Protein: CSARDLGANVLTF.